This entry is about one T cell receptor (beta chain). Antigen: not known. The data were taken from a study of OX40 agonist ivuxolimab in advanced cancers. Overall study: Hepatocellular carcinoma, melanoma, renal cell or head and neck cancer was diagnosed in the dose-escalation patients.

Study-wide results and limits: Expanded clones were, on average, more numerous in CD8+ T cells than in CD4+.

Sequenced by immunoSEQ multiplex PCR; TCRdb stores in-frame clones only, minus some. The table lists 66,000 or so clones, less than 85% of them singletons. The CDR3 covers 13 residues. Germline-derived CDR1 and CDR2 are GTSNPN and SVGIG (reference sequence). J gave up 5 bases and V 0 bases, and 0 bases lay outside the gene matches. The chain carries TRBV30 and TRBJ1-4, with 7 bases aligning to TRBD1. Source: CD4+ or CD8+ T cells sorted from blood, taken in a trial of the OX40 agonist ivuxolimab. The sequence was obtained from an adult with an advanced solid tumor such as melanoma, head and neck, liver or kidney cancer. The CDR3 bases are TGTGCCTGGAGTGTACAGGGGAATGAAAAACTGTTTTTT. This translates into CAWSVQGNEKLFF. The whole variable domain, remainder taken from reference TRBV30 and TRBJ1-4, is SQTIHQWPATLVQPVGSPLSLECTVEGTSNPNLYWYRQAAGRGLQLLFYSVGIGQISSEVPQNLSASRPQDRQFILSSKKLLLSDSGFYLCAWSVQGNEKLFFGSGTQLSVL.